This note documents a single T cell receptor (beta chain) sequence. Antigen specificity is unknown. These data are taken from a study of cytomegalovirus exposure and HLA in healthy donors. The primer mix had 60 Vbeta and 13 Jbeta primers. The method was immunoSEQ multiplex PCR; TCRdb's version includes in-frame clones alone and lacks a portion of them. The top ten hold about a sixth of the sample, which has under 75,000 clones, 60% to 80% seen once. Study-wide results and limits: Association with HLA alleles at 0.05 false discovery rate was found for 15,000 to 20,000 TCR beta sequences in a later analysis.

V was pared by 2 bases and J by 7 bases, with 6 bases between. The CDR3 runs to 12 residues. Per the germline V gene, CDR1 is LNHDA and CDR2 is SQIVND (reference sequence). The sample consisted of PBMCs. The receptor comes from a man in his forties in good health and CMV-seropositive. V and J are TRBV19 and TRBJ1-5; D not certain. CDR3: CASSIPQQPQHF. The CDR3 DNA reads TGTGCCAGTAGTATACCTCAGCAGCCCCAGCATTTT.